A single sample gave rise to the 6 T cell receptor beta chains below, sequenced in a study of blood T cell repertoires in COVID-19 (dated by TCRdb to 2018 to 2020). Library preparation employed the immunoSEQ multiplex PCR assay. Sourced from immuneACCESS, this table was stored by TCRdb with only in-frame sequences that have V and J called. A share of the clones is absent; for the studies checked, an unresolved V gene accounts for under half, and the remainder has no known explanation. This sample holds about 170,000 clones; 60% to 80% were observed only once. Clones ranked in the top ten supply around 3% of the sample. The sequencing sample was made of peripheral blood. These receptors came from a man between 65 and 85 years old with acute or convalescent COVID-19.

The CDR3 reads CASSKGAGNTIYF. The CDR3 DNA is TGTGCCAGTAGTAAGGGGGCCGGAAACACCATATATTTT. This chain connects TRBV19 to TRBJ1-3; 7 bases map to TRBD1. V lost 4 bases to trimming and J lost 4 bases; unmatched junction nucleotides: 1. The CDR3 contains 13 residues. Germline CDR1 and CDR2: LNHDA and SQIVND (reference sequence).

This clone was counted ten times or more. The V and J genes are TRBV10-3 and TRBJ1-1; TRBD1 matches 7 bases. CDR1 ENHRY and CDR2 SYGVKD come from the germline V gene. J lost 3 bases, V lost 6 bases, and 7 bases had no gene match. The CDR3 length is 14 residues. This CDR3 is CAISLQGEDTEAFF. CDR3 nucleotide sequence: TGTGCCATCAGCCTTCAGGGGGAGGACACTGAAGCTTTCTTT.

This clone was counted only a few times. This chain uses TRBV2 with TRBJ1-1, with 10 bases that match TRBD1. V shed 4 bases, J shed 4 bases, and the junction held 3 bases outside the gene matches. CDR1 SNHLY and CDR2 FYNNEI come from the germline V gene. The CDR3 extends over 14 amino acids. CDR3 amino acids: CASSGTGGTTEAFF. The CDR3 DNA sequence: TGTGCCAGCAGTGGGACAGGGGGGACCACTGAAGCTTTCTTT.

The V call is TRBV11-3, the J call TRBJ1-1; 8 bases map to TRBD1. The CDR3 sequence is 12 residues long. The V and J ends lost 8 bases and 4 bases, in that order; junction bases with no gene match: 3. From germline, CDR1 is SGHNT and CDR2 YENEEA. The CDR3 region has the DNA TGTGCCAGCGGACAGGGAGGCACTGAAGCTTTCTTT. Amino acid sequence: CASGQGGTEAFF.

The chain couples TRBV27 to TRBJ1-1, with 7 bases identical to TRBD1. Germline V gene data show CDR1 as MNHEY and CDR2 as SMNVEV (reference sequence). V lost 6 bases and J lost 1; bases outside the gene matches: 17. This CDR3 is 18 amino acids long. DNA for the CDR3: TGTGCCAGCAGCCGCGCTAAATTTCCGGGACAGTCGAACACTGAAGCTTTCTTT. Encoded protein: CASSRAKFPGQSNTEAFF.

The chain links TRBV19 to TRBJ1-2, with D maybe TRBD1 (6 bases). The V end was cut by 7 bases, the J end by 7 bases, with 10 bases between. The CDR3 extends over 11 amino acids. CDR1 and CDR2 (germline): LNHDA, SQIVND (reference sequence). The CDR3 DNA reads as TGTGCCAGTACAGGGGAAAGTGGCTACACCTTC. Its translation is CASTGESGYTF.